This is a list of T cell receptor beta chains from one sample in a study of cytomegalovirus exposure and HLA in healthy donors. Repertoires were generated with immunoSEQ multiplex PCR, while TCRdb's copy carries only in-frame clones and drops some. The data contain around 190,000 clones, around 85% of them seen just once; the ten biggest clones take up 2.3%. The sample was PBMCs. These receptors all come from a woman aged 45-60 years in good health and CMV-seronegative. Each CDR3 is given with its conserved first and last residue. The order of the fields is J gene, clone size, D gene, V gene, CDR3 DNA, CDR3 protein. The D gene is left open where the match is weak. Clone size is shown for a subset of rows, as once, few, many or a class of expanded clone.

J gene: TRBJ2-3
clone size: -
D gene: -
V gene: TRBV5-1
CDR3 DNA: TGCGCCAGCAGCGAGGAAGTAGATACGCAGTATTTT
CDR3 protein: CASSEEVDTQYF

J gene: TRBJ2-1
clone size: -
D gene: -
V gene: TRBV2
CDR3 DNA: TGTGCCAGCAGTGCTGAGAATGAGCAGTTCTTC
CDR3 protein: CASSAENEQFF

J gene: TRBJ1-2
clone size: -
D gene: -
V gene: TRBV2
CDR3 DNA: TGTGCCAGCAGGGAAGGGTCGGGCAGGGGAAAGAGAGATGGCTACACCTTC
CDR3 protein: CASREGSGRGKRDGYTF

J gene: TRBJ1-2
clone size: -
D gene: TRBD1
V gene: TRBV27
CDR3 DNA: TGTGCCAGCAGATCGATTGGGACAGGGAATGGCTACACCTTC
CDR3 protein: CASRSIGTGNGYTF

J gene: TRBJ2-5
clone size: -
D gene: -
V gene: TRBV7-7
CDR3 DNA: TGTGCCAGCAGCTTCACAGGGTTCCGAGAGACCCAGTACTTC
CDR3 protein: CASSFTGFRETQYF

J gene: TRBJ2-3
clone size: -
D gene: TRBD2
V gene: TRBV9
CDR3 DNA: TGTGCCAGCAGCGTACCGACTAGCGGTGATACGCAGTATTTT
CDR3 protein: CASSVPTSGDTQYF

J gene: TRBJ2-5
clone size: -
D gene: TRBD2
V gene: TRBV2
CDR3 DNA: TGTGCCAGCAGTGAACTAAGAGCTAGCGGAGCCCAAGAGACCCAGTACTTC
CDR3 protein: CASSELRASGAQETQYF

J gene: TRBJ1-1
clone size: -
D gene: TRBD1
V gene: TRBV28
CDR3 DNA: TGTGCCAGCAGTTCAGCAGGGGGGCCCGGCACTGAAGCTTTCTTT
CDR3 protein: CASSSAGGPGTEAFF

J gene: TRBJ2-3
clone size: -
D gene: TRBD2
V gene: TRBV28
CDR3 DNA: TGTGCCAGCAGGAATAGCGGGAGGTATACTAGCACAGATACGCAGTATTTT
CDR3 protein: CASRNSGRYTSTDTQYF

J gene: TRBJ2-1
clone size: few
D gene: -
V gene: TRBV7-9
CDR3 DNA: TGTGCCAGCAGCGTCAGGGGCAATGAGCAGTTCTTC
CDR3 protein: CASSVRGNEQFF